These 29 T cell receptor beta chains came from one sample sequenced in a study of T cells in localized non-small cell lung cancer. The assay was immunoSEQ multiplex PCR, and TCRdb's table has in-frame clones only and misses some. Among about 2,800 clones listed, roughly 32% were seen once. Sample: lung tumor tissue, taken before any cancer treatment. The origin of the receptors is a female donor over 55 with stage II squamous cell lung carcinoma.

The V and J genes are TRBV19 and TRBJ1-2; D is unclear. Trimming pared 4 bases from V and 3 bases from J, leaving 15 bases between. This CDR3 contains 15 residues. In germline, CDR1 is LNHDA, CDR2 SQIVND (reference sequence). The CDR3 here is CASSTRTQADYGYTF. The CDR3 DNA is TGTGCCAGTAGTACGCGGACGCAAGCCGACTATGGCTACACCTTC.

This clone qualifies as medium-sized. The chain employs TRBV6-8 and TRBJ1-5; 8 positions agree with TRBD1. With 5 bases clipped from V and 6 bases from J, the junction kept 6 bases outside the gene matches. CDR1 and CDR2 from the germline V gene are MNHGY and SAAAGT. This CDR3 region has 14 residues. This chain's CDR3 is CASSPGGAGQPQHF. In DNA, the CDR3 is TGTGCCAGCAGTCCAGGGGGCGCGGGTCAGCCCCAGCATTTT.

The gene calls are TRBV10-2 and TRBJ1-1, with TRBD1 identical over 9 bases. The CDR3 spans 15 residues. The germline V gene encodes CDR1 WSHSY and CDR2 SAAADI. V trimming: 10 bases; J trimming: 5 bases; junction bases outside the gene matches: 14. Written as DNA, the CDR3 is TGCGCCACCTCCCCGGGACAGGGAACTCTTACTGAAGCTTTCTTT. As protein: CATSPGQGTLTEAFF.

CDR3 coding DNA: TGCGCCAGCAGCCTACAGGCACACGGTAGCACTGAAGCTTTCTTT. This translates into CASSLQAHGSTEAFF. The chain carries TRBV23-1 and TRBJ1-1; a possible D gene is TRBD1 (5 bases). TRBV23-1 is annotated as an ORF whose role is uncertain. V lost 6 bases, J lost 4 bases, and 18 bases lay in between. This CDR3 is 15 amino acids long.

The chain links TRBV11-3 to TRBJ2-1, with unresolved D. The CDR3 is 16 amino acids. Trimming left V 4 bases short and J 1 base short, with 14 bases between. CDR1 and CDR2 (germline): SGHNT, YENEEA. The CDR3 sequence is CASSSLTGRSYNEQFF. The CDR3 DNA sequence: TGTGCCAGCAGCTCCCTTACCGGGCGGTCCTACAATGAGCAGTTCTTC.

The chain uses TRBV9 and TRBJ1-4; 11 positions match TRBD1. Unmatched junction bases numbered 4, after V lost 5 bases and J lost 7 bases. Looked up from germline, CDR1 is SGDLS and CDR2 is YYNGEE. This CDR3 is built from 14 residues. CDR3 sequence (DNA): TGTGCCAGCAGTGGGACAGGGGGAGGTGAAAAACTGTTTTTT. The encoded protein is CASSGTGGGEKLFF.

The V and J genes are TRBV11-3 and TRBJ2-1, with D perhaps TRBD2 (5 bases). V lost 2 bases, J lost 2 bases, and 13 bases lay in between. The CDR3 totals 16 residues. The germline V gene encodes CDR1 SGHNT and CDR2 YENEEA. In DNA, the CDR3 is TGTGCCAGCAGCTTACAGTCGGCGGGTACCTACAATGAGCAGTTCTTC. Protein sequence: CASSLQSAGTYNEQFF.

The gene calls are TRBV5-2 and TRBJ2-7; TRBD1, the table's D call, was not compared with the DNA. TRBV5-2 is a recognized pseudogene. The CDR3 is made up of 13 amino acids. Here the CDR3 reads CASGGTGIHEQYF. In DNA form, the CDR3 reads TGTGCCAGCGGGGGGACAGGGATCCACGAGCAGTACTTC.

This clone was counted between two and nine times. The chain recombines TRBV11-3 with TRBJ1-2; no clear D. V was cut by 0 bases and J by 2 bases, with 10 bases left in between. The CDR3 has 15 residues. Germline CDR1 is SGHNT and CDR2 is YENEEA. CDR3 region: CASSLESPSNYGYTF. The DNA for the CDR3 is TGTGCCAGCAGCTTAGAGTCGCCCTCGAACTATGGCTACACCTTC. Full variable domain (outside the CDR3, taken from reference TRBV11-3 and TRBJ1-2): EAGVVQSPRYKIIEKKQPVAFWCNPISGHNTLYWYLQNLGQGPELLIRYENEEAVDDSQLPKDRFSAERLKGVDSTLKIQPAELGDSAVYLCASSLESPSNYGYTFGSGTRLTVV.

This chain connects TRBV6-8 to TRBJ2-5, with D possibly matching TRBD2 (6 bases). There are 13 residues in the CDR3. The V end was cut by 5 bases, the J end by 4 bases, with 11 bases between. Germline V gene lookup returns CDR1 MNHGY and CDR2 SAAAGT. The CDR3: CASSPRGRETQYF. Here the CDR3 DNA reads TGTGCCAGCAGTCCGCGGGGAAGAGAGACCCAGTACTTC.

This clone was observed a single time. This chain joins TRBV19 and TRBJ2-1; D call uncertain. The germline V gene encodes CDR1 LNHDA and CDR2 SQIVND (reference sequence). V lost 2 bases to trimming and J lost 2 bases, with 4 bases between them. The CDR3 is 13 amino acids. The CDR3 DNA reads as TGTGCCAGTAGTATAAGTCCCTACAATGAGCAGTTCTTC. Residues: CASSISPYNEQFF.

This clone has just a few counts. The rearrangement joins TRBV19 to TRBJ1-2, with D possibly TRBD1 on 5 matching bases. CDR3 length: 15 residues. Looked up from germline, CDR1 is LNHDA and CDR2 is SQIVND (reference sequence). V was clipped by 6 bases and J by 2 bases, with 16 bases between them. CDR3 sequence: CASSPQGTGNYGYTF. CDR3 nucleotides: TGTGCCAGTAGCCCGCAAGGGACGGGGAACTATGGCTACACCTTC.

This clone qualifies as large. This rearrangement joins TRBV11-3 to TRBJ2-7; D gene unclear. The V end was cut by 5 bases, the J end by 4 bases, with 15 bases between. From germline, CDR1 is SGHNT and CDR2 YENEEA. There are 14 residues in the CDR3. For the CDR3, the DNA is TGTGCCAGCAGCGGGCTTCACTCCGGGTACGAGCAGTACTTC. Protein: CASSGLHSGYEQYF.

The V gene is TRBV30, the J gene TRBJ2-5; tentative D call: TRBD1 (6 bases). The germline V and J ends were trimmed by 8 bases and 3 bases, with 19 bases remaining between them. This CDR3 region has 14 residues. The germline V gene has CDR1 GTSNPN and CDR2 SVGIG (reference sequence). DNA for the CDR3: TGTGCCGGAACCGGGACAAACTCAAAAGAGACCCAGTACTTC. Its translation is CAGTGTNSKETQYF.

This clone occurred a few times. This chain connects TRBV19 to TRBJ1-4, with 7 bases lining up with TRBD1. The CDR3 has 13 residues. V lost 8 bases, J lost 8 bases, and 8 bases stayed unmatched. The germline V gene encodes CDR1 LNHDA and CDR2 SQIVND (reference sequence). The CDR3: CASSDRSGEKLFF. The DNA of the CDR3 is TGTGCCAGTTCGGACAGGTCCGGGGAAAAACTGTTTTTT.

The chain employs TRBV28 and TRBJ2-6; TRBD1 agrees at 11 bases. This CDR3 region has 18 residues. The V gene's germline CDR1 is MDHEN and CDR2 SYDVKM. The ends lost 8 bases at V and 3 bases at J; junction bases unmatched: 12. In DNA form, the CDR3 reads TGTGCCAGCTCGCCCCGGGACAGGGGGGGGATTGGGGCCAACGTCCTGACTTTC. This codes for CASSPRDRGGIGANVLTF.

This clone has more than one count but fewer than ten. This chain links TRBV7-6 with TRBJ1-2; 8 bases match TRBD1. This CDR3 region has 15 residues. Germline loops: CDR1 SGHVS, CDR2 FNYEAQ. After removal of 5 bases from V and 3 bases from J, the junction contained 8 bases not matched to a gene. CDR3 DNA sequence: TGTGCCAGCAGCGGCGACAGGGGAGAGGACTATGGCTACACCTTC. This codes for CASSGDRGEDYGYTF. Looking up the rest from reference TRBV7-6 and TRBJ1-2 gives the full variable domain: GAGVSQSPRYKVTKRGQDVALRCDPISGHVSLYWYRQALGQGPEFLTYFNYEAQQDKSGLPNDRFSAERPEGSISTLTIQRTEQRDSAMYRCASSGDRGEDYGYTFGSGTRLTVV.

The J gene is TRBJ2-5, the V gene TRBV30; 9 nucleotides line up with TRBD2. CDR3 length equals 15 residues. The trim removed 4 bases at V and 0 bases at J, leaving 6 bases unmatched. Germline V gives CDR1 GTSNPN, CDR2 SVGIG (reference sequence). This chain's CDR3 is CAWTGQRGDQETQYF. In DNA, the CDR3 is TGTGCCTGGACGGGACAGCGGGGGGACCAAGAGACCCAGTACTTC.

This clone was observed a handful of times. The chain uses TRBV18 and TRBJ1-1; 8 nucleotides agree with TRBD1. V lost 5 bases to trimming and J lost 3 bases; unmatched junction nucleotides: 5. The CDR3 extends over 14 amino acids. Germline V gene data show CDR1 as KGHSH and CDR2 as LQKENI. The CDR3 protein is CASSTTTGDTEAFF. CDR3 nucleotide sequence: TGTGCCAGCTCAACCACGACAGGGGACACTGAAGCTTTCTTT. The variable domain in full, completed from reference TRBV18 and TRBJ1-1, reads NAGVMQNPRHLVRRRGQEARLRCSPMKGHSHVYWYRQLPEEGLKFMVYLQKENIIDESGMPKERFSAEFPKEGPSILRIQQVVRGDSAAYFCASSTTTGDTEAFFGQGTRLTVV.

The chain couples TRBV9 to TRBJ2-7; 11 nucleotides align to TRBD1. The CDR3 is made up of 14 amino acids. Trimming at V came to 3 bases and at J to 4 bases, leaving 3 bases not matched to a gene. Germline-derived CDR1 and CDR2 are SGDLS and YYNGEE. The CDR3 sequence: CASSEGTGGYEQYF. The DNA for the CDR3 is TGTGCCAGCAGCGAAGGGACAGGGGGGTACGAGCAGTACTTC.

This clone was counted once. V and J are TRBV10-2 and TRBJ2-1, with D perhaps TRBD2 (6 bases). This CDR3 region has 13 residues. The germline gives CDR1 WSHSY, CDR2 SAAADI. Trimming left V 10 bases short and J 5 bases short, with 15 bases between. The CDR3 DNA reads TGCGCCACCTCTGGCGGGGTCGACAATGAGCAGTTCTTC. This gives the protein CATSGGVDNEQFF.

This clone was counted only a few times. The CDR3: CASSLWQNTEAFF. The CDR3 DNA follows: TGTGCCAGCAGCTTATGGCAGAACACTGAAGCTTTCTTT. The chain has TRBV7-1 and TRBJ1-1, with D unclear. TRBV7-1 is an ORF, and what it does is uncertain. Trimming took 4 bases from V and 1 from J, leaving 7 bases between them. CDR3 length: 13 amino acids.

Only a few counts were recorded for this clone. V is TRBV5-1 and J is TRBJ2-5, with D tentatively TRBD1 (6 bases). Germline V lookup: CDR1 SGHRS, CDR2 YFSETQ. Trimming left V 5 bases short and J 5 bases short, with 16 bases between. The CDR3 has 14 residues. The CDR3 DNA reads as TGCGCCAGCAGGGACGCCACAGGGCTGGAGACCCAGTACTTC. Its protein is CASRDATGLETQYF.

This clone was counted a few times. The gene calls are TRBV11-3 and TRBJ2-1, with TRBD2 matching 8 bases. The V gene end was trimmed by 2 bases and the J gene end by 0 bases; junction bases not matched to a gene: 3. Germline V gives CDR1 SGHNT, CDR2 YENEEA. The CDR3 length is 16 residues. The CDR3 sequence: CASSLRGTSSYNEQFF. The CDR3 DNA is TGTGCCAGCAGCTTAAGGGGGACTAGCTCCTACAATGAGCAGTTCTTC.

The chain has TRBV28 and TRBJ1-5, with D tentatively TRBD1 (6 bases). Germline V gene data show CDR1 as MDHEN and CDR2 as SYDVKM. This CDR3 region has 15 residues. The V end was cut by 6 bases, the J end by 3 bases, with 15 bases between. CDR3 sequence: CASREQGRFNQPQHF. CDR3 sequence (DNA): TGTGCCAGCAGAGAACAGGGCAGGTTCAATCAGCCCCAGCATTTT.

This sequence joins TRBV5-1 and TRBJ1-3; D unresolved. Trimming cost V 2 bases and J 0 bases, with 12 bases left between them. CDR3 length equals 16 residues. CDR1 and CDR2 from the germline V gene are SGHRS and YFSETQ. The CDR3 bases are TGCGCCAGCAGCTTCGGCCATGCTGGCTCTGGAAACACCATATATTTT. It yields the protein CASSFGHAGSGNTIYF.

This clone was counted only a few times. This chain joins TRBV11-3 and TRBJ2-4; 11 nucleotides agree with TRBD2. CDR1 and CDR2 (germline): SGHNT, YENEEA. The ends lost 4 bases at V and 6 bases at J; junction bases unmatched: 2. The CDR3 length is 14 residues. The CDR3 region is CASSSLAGGNIQYF. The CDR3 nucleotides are TGTGCCAGCAGCTCGCTAGCGGGGGGAAACATTCAGTACTTC.

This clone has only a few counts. The CDR3 region is CASSLAGQTLEKLFF. CDR3 bases: TGCGCCAGCAGCTTGGCGGGGCAGACGCTTGAAAAACTGTTTTTT. This chain joins TRBV5-1 and TRBJ1-4, with D perhaps TRBD1 (5 bases). The CDR3 is 15 residues long. Germline values: CDR1 SGHRS, CDR2 YFSETQ. V was cut by 0 bases and J by 7 bases, with 13 bases left in between.

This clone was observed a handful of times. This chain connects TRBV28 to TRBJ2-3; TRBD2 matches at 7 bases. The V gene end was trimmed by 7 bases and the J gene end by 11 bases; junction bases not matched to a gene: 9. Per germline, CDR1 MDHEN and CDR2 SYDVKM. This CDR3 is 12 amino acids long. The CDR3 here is CASTSEGLGQYF. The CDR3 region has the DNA TGTGCCAGCACCTCAGAAGGACTAGGGCAGTATTTT.